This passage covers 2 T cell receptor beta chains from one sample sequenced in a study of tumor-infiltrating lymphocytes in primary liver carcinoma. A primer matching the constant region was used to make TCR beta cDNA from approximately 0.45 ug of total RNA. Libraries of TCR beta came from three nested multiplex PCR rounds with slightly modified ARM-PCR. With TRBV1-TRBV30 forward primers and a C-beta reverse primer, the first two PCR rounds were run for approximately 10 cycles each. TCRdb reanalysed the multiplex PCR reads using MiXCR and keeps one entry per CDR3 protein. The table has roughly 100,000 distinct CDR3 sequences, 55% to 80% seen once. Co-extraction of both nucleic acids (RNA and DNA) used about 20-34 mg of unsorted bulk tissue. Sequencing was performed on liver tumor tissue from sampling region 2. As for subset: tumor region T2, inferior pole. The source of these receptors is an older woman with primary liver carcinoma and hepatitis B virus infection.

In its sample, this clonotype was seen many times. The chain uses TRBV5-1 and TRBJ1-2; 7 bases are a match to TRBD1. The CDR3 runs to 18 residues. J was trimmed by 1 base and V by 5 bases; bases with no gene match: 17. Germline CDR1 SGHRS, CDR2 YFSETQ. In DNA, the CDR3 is TGCGCCAGCAGTCCGAATCCAGGGGGGACGAATCTTAACTATGGCTACACCTTC. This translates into CASSPNPGGTNLNYGYTF.

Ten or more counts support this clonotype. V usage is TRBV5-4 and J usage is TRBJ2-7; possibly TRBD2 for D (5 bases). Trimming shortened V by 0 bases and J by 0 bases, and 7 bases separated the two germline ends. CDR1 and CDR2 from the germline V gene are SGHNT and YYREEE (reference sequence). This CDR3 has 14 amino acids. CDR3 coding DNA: TGTGCCAGCAGCTTGGCCGGGGACTCCTACGAGCAGTACTTC. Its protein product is CASSLAGDSYEQYF.